These 20 T cell receptor beta chains were all obtained from the same sample, sequenced in a study of shared clonotypes between healthy human individuals. Method: immunoSEQ multiplex PCR; TCRdb's copy keeps in-frame clones and lacks some. The sample has millions of clones, around 93% seen once. CD45RO-negative cells were positively selected for CCR7, leaving out terminally differentiated effector memory CD45RA+ cells. Sequencing was performed on naive CD8+ T cells from PBMCs. These TCRs come from a man in his late teens or twenties in good health. Some clones in this sample may be carry-over from other donors' samples.

The chain employs TRBV11-1 and TRBJ2-7; 13 nucleotides line up with TRBD2. This CDR3 has 14 residues. Germline V CDR1 and CDR2: SGHAT, FQDESV (reference sequence). The V and J ends lost 7 bases and 3 bases, in that order; junction bases with no gene match: 3. The chain's CDR3 is CASKTSGRFYEQYF. For the CDR3, the DNA is TGTGCCAGCAAGACTAGCGGGAGGTTCTACGAGCAGTACTTC.

The CDR3 DNA reads TGTGCCAGCAGCGTAACGCCTACCCCCGGAGAGGGGGGCACTGAAGCTTTCTTT. As protein: CASSVTPTPGEGGTEAFF. The chain has TRBV9 and TRBJ1-1, with D perhaps matching TRBD1 (6 bases). The V gene lost 1 base and the J gene lost 4 bases, with 23 bases spanning the gap. CDR1 and CDR2 from the germline V gene are SGDLS and YYNGEE. This CDR3 is 18 amino acids long.

Of note for this clone: Within the sample, other DNA sequences also encode this same CDR3. The chain is built from TRBV11-3 and TRBJ2-5; D uncertain. V was clipped by 2 bases and J by 4 bases, with 8 bases between them. The CDR3 is 13 residues long. The germline V gene has CDR1 SGHNT and CDR2 YENEEA. The chain's CDR3 is CASSLRRGETQYF. In DNA, the CDR3 is TGTGCCAGCAGCTTAAGGCGAGGAGAGACCCAGTACTTC. Full variable domain (missing parts from reference TRBV11-3 and TRBJ2-5): EAGVVQSPRYKIIEKKQPVAFWCNPISGHNTLYWYLQNLGQGPELLIRYENEEAVDDSQLPKDRFSAERLKGVDSTLKIQPAELGDSAVYLCASSLRRGETQYFGPGTRLLVL.

This rearrangement joins TRBV6-5 to TRBJ2-7, with D possibly being TRBD2 (5 bases). Trimming left V 6 bases short and J 3 bases short, with 18 bases between. This CDR3 spans 15 amino acids. Germline V gives CDR1 MNHEY, CDR2 SVGAGI. The CDR3 DNA is TGTGCCAGCAGGAATAGGGCGGGTTTACACTACGAGCAGTACTTC. Its protein is CASRNRAGLHYEQYF.

About this clone: Within the sample, other DNA sequences also encode this same CDR3. V is TRBV2 and J is TRBJ2-1, with D unclear. The V gene lost 3 bases and the J gene lost 5 bases, with 2 bases spanning the gap. The germline CDR1 and CDR2 sequences are SNHLY and FYNNEI. The CDR3 is 11 residues long. The CDR3 sequence: CASSEDNEQFF. The DNA of the CDR3 is TGTGCCAGCAGTGAGGACAATGAGCAGTTCTTC.

The count of this clone is one. In DNA, the CDR3 is TGCAGCGTTGTCACCAGCCTCAGAACGGGGTACAATGAGCAGTTCTTC. This sequence encodes CSVVTSLRTGYNEQFF. V is TRBV29-1 and J is TRBJ2-1; D is possibly TRBD2 (5 bases). V was pared by 4 bases and J by 4 bases, with 20 bases between. CDR1 SQVTM and CDR2 ANQGSEA come from the germline V gene. This CDR3 spans 16 amino acids.

The chain uses TRBV5-1 and TRBJ1-2, with D perhaps matching TRBD1 (6 bases). Germline V lookup: CDR1 SGHRS, CDR2 YFSETQ. This CDR3 is 16 amino acids long. The V end was cut by 6 bases, the J end by 4 bases, with 22 bases between. The CDR3 reads CASTWSGGPTSYGYTF. The CDR3 bases are TGCGCCAGCACCTGGAGCGGGGGGCCAACCTCCTATGGCTACACCTTC.

In DNA, the CDR3 is TGTGCCAGCAGCTTAGGGACTAGCGGGAGGCCTAATACCGGGGAGCTGTTTTTT. This sequence encodes CASSLGTSGRPNTGELFF. The chain joins TRBV7-6 to TRBJ2-2; 14 bases line up with TRBD2. Germline values: CDR1 SGHVS, CDR2 FNYEAQ. With V trimmed by 1 base and J by 5 bases, 6 bases remained unmatched. The CDR3 contains 18 residues. Filled out from reference TRBV7-6 and TRBJ2-2, the complete variable domain reads GAGVSQSPRYKVTKRGQDVALRCDPISGHVSLYWYRQALGQGPEFLTYFNYEAQQDKSGLPNDRFSAERPEGSISTLTIQRTEQRDSAMYRCASSLGTSGRPNTGELFFGEGSRLTVL.

In its sample, this clone was seen once. The chain couples TRBV27 to TRBJ2-4; 11 bases fit TRBD2. In germline, CDR1 is MNHEY, CDR2 SMNVEV (reference sequence). The CDR3 has 15 residues. V lost 5 bases, J lost 7 bases, and 7 bases stayed unmatched. The CDR3 bases are TGTGCCAGCAGTCTTATAGCGGGAGGGGGTAACATTCAGTACTTC. This encodes CASSLIAGGGNIQYF.

J is TRBJ2-1 and V is TRBV7-9, with 9 bases identical to TRBD2. The CDR3 extends over 15 amino acids. Trimming took 6 bases from V and 0 from J; bases not matched to a gene: 3. Germline V gene sequence: CDR1 SEHNR, CDR2 FQNEAQ (reference sequence). Here the CDR3 reads CASSRSGGSYNEQFF. Here the CDR3 DNA reads TGTGCCAGCAGTCGTAGCGGGGGCTCCTACAATGAGCAGTTCTTC. The variable domain in full, with the rest retrieved from reference TRBV7-9 and TRBJ2-1, is DTGVSQNPRHKITKRGQNVTFRCDPISEHNRLYWYRQTLGQGPEFLTYFQNEAQLEKSRLLSDRFSAERPKGSFSTLEIQRTEQGDSAMYLCASSRSGGSYNEQFFGPGTRLTVL.

The chain links TRBV28 to TRBJ2-3, with 9 bases aligning to TRBD2. V lost 5 bases and J lost 1; bases outside the gene matches: 19. The CDR3 runs 20 residues. Germline assignment: CDR1 MDHEN and CDR2 SYDVKM. CDR3 sequence: CASSLPRREGDGFGTDTQYF. As DNA, the CDR3 is TGTGCCAGCAGTCTTCCTAGGCGGGAGGGTGATGGTTTTGGCACAGATACGCAGTATTTT.

This clone was detected only once. The chain uses TRBV28 and TRBJ2-7; possibly TRBD1 for D (5 bases). The CDR3 has 15 amino acids. V lost 1 base, J lost 1 base, and 11 bases lay in between. The germline V gene encodes CDR1 MDHEN and CDR2 SYDVKM. The chain's CDR3 is CASSLLTVISYEQYF. CDR3 sequence (DNA): TGTGCCAGCAGTTTATTGACAGTGATATCCTACGAGCAGTACTTC.

The chain joins TRBV5-1 to TRBJ2-3, with 8 bases that match TRBD1. The length of the CDR3 is 15 residues. From germline, CDR1 is SGHRS and CDR2 YFSETQ. V was pared by 5 bases and J by 3 bases, with 8 bases of the junction left unmatched. This CDR3 is CASRKDRVFTDTQYF. For the CDR3, the DNA is TGCGCCAGCAGGAAGGACAGGGTCTTTACAGATACGCAGTATTTT. Combining the CDR3 with reference TRBV5-1 and TRBJ2-3 gives the whole variable domain KAGVTQTPRYLIKTRGQQVTLSCSPISGHRSVSWYQQTPGQGLQFLFEYFSETQRNKGNFPGRFSGRQFSNSRSEMNVSTLELGDSALYLCASRKDRVFTDTQYFGPGTRLTVL.

The chain has TRBV2 and TRBJ2-6, with unresolved D. V gave up 2 bases and J gave up 1 base, with 12 bases separating them. The CDR3 totals 17 residues. Germline CDR1 reads SNHLY; CDR2 reads FYNNEI. CDR3 amino acids: CASSERPPHSGANVLTF. Written as DNA, the CDR3 is TGTGCCAGCAGTGAACGTCCACCCCATTCTGGGGCCAACGTCCTGACTTTC.

This chain connects TRBV12-5 to TRBJ2-2; D is uncertain. The V gene lost 0 bases and the J gene lost 6 bases, with 26 bases spanning the gap. This CDR3 is 20 amino acids long. Germline assignment: CDR1 LGHNT and CDR2 FRNRAP. In nucleotides, the CDR3 is TGTGCTAGTGGTTTGGTGGGTCCGAATCGTAATCCTACTCTGTCCGGGGAGCTGTTTTTT. This codes for CASGLVGPNRNPTLSGELFF.

This sequence joins TRBV28 and TRBJ2-5; D is uncertain. There are 12 residues in the CDR3. V lost 3 bases to trimming and J lost 4 bases, with 6 bases between them. Germline V gene sequence: CDR1 MDHEN, CDR2 SYDVKM. CDR3 region: CASSFVGETQYF. CDR3 sequence (DNA): TGTGCCAGCAGTTTTGTGGGAGAGACCCAGTACTTC.

The chain combines TRBV4-1 with TRBJ2-7; D perhaps matches TRBD1 (6 bases). The germline gives CDR1 MGHRA, CDR2 YSYEKL. The CDR3 contains 18 residues. Trimming cost V 0 bases and J 0 bases, with 18 bases left between them. DNA of the CDR3: TGCGCCAGCAGCCAAGATCCCTCGACAGGCTTAATCTCCTACGAGCAGTACTTC. Protein: CASSQDPSTGLISYEQYF.

V usage is TRBV10-1 and J usage is TRBJ2-5, with a tentative D call TRBD2 (6 bases). V was cut by 8 bases and J by 4 bases, with 26 bases left in between. Looked up from germline, CDR1 is WNHNN and CDR2 is SYGVQD (reference sequence). The CDR3 runs 17 residues. The CDR3 DNA follows: TGCGCCAGCTCTCCTGGGATCTTTGACGGGAGAGCAGAGACCCAGTACTTC. Translated, it gives CASSPGIFDGRAETQYF.

As for this clone: At one of its ends the junction is not consistent with the germline gene, which may arise from a read error. The rearrangement joins TRBV19 to TRBJ2-3; D uncertain. The CDR3 is 11 amino acids. Germline V gene lookup returns CDR1 LNHDA and CDR2 SQIVND (reference sequence). The CDR3 reads CASSTPETQYF. The CDR3 DNA sequence: TGTGCCAGTAGTACACCAGAAACGCAGTATTTT. The complete variable domain, with remaining parts taken from reference TRBV19 and TRBJ2-3, reads DGGITQSPKYLFRKEGQNVTLSCEQNLNHDAMYWYRQDPGQGLRLIYYSQIVNDFQKGDIAEGYSVSREKKESFPLTVTSAQKNPTAFYLCASSTPETQYFGPGTRLTVL.

V gene TRBV28 combines with J gene TRBJ2-1; D gene ambiguous. CDR3 length equals 11 residues. Deletions cut 4 bases from V and 7 bases from J, with 5 bases between. CDR1 MDHEN and CDR2 SYDVKM come from the germline V gene. The CDR3 is CASSWKNEQFF. DNA for the CDR3: TGTGCCAGCAGTTGGAAGAATGAGCAGTTCTTC.